This T cell receptor beta chain came from a study of shared clonotypes between healthy human individuals. This clone occurred a few times. Its antigen is unidentified. Other DNA sequences in the same sample also yield this CDR3. The CDR3 is made up of 11 amino acids. Germline V gives CDR1 MDHEN, CDR2 SYDVKM. The V and J ends lost 6 bases and 1 base respectively, with 3 bases between them. Per the study methods: ImmunoSEQ yielded junction-only sequences lacking quality scores, so filtering differed. Measured with immunoSEQ multiplex PCR; TCRdb has only the in-frame clones, and not every one. V and J calls and clone size are those listed in that table; D and trimming were worked out from the DNA. The sample carries some 2.1 million clones, approximately 94% recorded once. CD45RO-negative, CCR7-positively selected cells formed the naive CD8 fraction, excluding terminally differentiated effector memory CD45RA+ cells.

General study points: Since donors were few, the genetic and exposure-history diversity represented was limited. Non-shared clonotypes displayed generation probabilities falling below those of clonotypes present in all four donors.

Sequenced sample: naive CD8+ T cells sorted from blood. The chain uses TRBV28 and TRBJ2-5; D unclear. The sequence was obtained from a man in his late teens or twenties in good health. The CDR3 coding sequence is TGTGCCAGCAGCCTCCAAGAGACCCAGTACTTC. It yields the protein CASSLQETQYF.